This TCR beta chain was retrieved from a study of OX40 agonist ivuxolimab in advanced cancers. Study-level information: Treatment received earlier with anti-PD-1, anti-PD-L1 or anti-CTLA-4 agents was allowed, and 40% had some.

Drawing of blood for sampling happened at baseline, at cycle 4 day 1, and at cycle 7 day 1. Some clones are missing from TCRdb's copy, which holds only in-frame ones; the method was immunoSEQ multiplex PCR. The sample consists of tens of thousands of clones, roughly three quarters of them appearing once. This CDR3 has 16 amino acids. CDR1 SEHNR and CDR2 FQNEAQ come from the germline V gene (reference sequence). With 2 bases removed from V and 0 bases from J, the gap between germline ends came to 12 bases. This clonotype originated in an adult with an advanced solid tumor such as melanoma, head and neck, liver or kidney cancer. This specimen consisted of CD4+ or CD8+ T cells sorted from blood, obtained in a trial of the OX40 agonist ivuxolimab. The chain is built from TRBV7-9 and TRBJ2-3; a weak D match, TRBD1 (6 bases). The CDR3 region is CASSLRGSASTDTQYF. The CDR3 DNA follows: TGTGCCAGCAGCTTAAGGGGGAGTGCTAGCACAGATACGCAGTATTTT.